These 19 T cell receptor beta chains originate from one sample sequenced in a study of T cells after somatic rescue of genetic block. The protocol was immunoSEQ multiplex PCR, while the TCRdb copy is restricted to in-frame clones and leaves out a portion. The sample has about 68,000 clones, approximately 90% seen once. The material sequenced was peripheral blood mononuclear cells (PBMCs). These receptors were collected from a middle-aged man.

This chain joins TRBV10-1 and TRBJ2-1; perhaps TRBD2 as D (7 bases). Germline lookup yields CDR1 WNHNN and CDR2 SYGVQD (reference sequence). Trimming shortened V by 5 bases and J by 8 bases, and 13 bases separated the two germline ends. CDR3 length: 13 residues. The CDR3 nucleotides read TGCGCCAGCAGTTGGAGGGAGGGGGATGAGCAGTTCTTC. Translated, it gives CASSWREGDEQFF.

The chain carries TRBV7-2 and TRBJ2-1; TRBD2 might be the D (6 bases). The CDR3 has 15 residues. Trimming cost V 1 base and J 4 bases, with 11 bases left between them. The germline CDR1 and CDR2 sequences are SGHTA and FQGNSA. The CDR3 DNA sequence: TGTGCCAGCAGCTTAGGGGGGGTCGGGTACAATGAGCAGTTCTTC. This encodes CASSLGGVGYNEQFF.

The chain links TRBV19 to TRBJ1-3; the D is unclear. Looked up from germline, CDR1 is LNHDA and CDR2 is SQIVND (reference sequence). The V end was cut by 5 bases, the J end by 0 bases, with 5 bases between. The CDR3 runs 13 residues. As DNA, the CDR3 is TGTGCCAGTAGTCTGGACTCTGGAAACACCATATATTTT. This encodes CASSLDSGNTIYF.

This clone was seen only a few times. The chain employs TRBV11-2 and TRBJ2-7, with no clear D. Trimming cost V 5 bases and J 4 bases, with 6 bases left between them. CDR3 length equals 11 residues. Germline V gives CDR1 SGHAT, CDR2 FQNNGV. The CDR3 DNA sequence: TGTGCCAGCAGCCCCGCTTACGAGCAGTACTTC. Encoded protein: CASSPAYEQYF.

The chain is built from TRBV19 and TRBJ1-1; D remains unclear. The CDR3 extends over 13 amino acids. From germline, CDR1 is LNHDA and CDR2 SQIVND (reference sequence). V was trimmed by 1 base and J by 7 bases, leaving 10 bases between them. The CDR3 region is CASSIGAAYEAFF. The CDR3 bases are TGTGCCAGTAGTATAGGCGCAGCCTATGAAGCTTTCTTT.

The CDR3 DNA reads TGCAGCGTTGCCGAGACCAATGAGCAGTTCTTC. Protein product: CSVAETNEQFF. This chain uses TRBV29-1 with TRBJ2-1; D is unresolved. Germline CDR1 is SQVTM and CDR2 is ANQGSEA. V was trimmed by 4 bases and J by 6 bases, leaving 7 bases between them. The CDR3 covers 11 residues.

The chain couples TRBV12-5 to TRBJ2-1; D remains unclear. Deletions cut 3 bases from V and 5 bases from J, with 11 bases between. The CDR3 length is 14 residues. Germline CDR1 is LGHNT and CDR2 is FRNRAP. The CDR3 protein is CASGFRATDNEQFF. The DNA of the CDR3 is TGTGCTAGTGGTTTCCGGGCCACCGACAATGAGCAGTTCTTC.

The chain uses TRBV9 and TRBJ1-1, with 12 nucleotides matching TRBD1. The CDR3 covers 18 residues. The V gene's germline CDR1 is SGDLS and CDR2 YYNGEE. Trimming removed 4 bases from V and 1 base from J; junction bases left unmatched: 11. CDR3 protein: CASSPRGGDRGPNTEAFF. The CDR3 DNA reads as TGTGCCAGCAGCCCCCGGGGAGGGGACAGGGGGCCGAACACTGAAGCTTTCTTT.

The chain carries TRBV4-1 and TRBJ2-7, with D possibly matching TRBD2 (6 bases). Germline V lookup: CDR1 MGHRA, CDR2 YSYEKL. V lost 2 bases and J 6 bases, leaving 11 bases between the germline ends. The CDR3 spans 13 residues. For the CDR3, the DNA is TGCGCCAGCAGCCAATTTGGGGGAGGCGAGCAGTACTTC. Amino acid sequence: CASSQFGGGEQYF.

The J gene is TRBJ2-7, the V gene TRBV5-4, with D maybe TRBD2 (5 bases). This CDR3 spans 14 amino acids. V shed 0 bases and J shed 2 bases, with 9 bases lying between them. Looked up from germline, CDR1 is SGHNT and CDR2 is YYREEE (reference sequence). CDR3 DNA sequence: TGTGCCAGCAGCTTGGCTGGACTGACCTACGAGCAGTACTTC. It specifies CASSLAGLTYEQYF.

The chain is built from TRBV29-1 and TRBJ2-3; TRBD2 matches at 8 bases. The CDR3 is 16 residues long. V lost 0 bases and J lost 2; bases outside the gene matches: 7. Germline values: CDR1 SQVTM, CDR2 ANQGSEA. CDR3 sequence reads: CSVEDVTSGNTDTQYF. In DNA, the CDR3 is TGCAGCGTTGAAGACGTAACTAGCGGAAACACAGATACGCAGTATTTT.

Only one count was recorded for this clone. For the CDR3, the DNA is TGTGCCAGTAGTACCCCCGGCGAACCCCAGCCCCAGCATTTT. Protein product: CASSTPGEPQPQHF. This chain uses TRBV19 with TRBJ1-5; unclear D gene. From germline, CDR1 is LNHDA and CDR2 SQIVND (reference sequence). Between the trimmed V and J ends, which lost 4 bases and 7 bases, there was a span of 14 bases. This CDR3 is built from 14 residues.

The chain combines TRBV6-5 with TRBJ2-7; D may be TRBD1 (5 bases). This CDR3 comprises 14 residues. CDR1 is MNHEY, CDR2 SVGAGI, per germline. V dropped 0 bases and J dropped 1 base, with 7 bases sitting between them. The CDR3 is CASSYSQGSYEQYF. Written as DNA, the CDR3 is TGTGCCAGCAGTTACTCGCAGGGATCCTACGAGCAGTACTTC.

The chain couples TRBV25-1 to TRBJ1-5; D is unclear. This CDR3 is 15 amino acids long. The V gene lost 6 bases and the J gene lost 4 bases, with 16 bases spanning the gap. Germline CDR1 is MGHDK and CDR2 is SYGVNS. This chain's CDR3 is CASSPRGRDNQPQHF. CDR3 DNA: TGTGCCAGCAGCCCCAGAGGGAGGGATAATCAGCCCCAGCATTTT.

This sequence joins TRBV7-9 and TRBJ2-6; the D gene is possibly TRBD2 (6 bases). V was cut by 2 bases and J by 0 bases, with 14 bases left in between. Germline CDR1 is SEHNR and CDR2 is FQNEAQ (reference sequence). The length of the CDR3 is 18 residues. The CDR3: CASSLSGGPTSGANVLTF. DNA for the CDR3: TGTGCCAGCAGCTTATCAGGAGGGCCTACCTCTGGGGCCAACGTCCTGACTTTC.

The CDR3 reads CASSQGGNEQFF. As DNA, the CDR3 is TGCGCCAGCAGCCAGGGGGGGAATGAGCAGTTCTTC. The V and J genes are TRBV4-1 and TRBJ2-1; 7 bases align to TRBD2. Germline CDR1 MGHRA, CDR2 YSYEKL. Trimming at V came to 3 bases and at J to 7 bases, leaving 0 bases not matched to a gene. This CDR3 comprises 12 residues.

In its sample, this clone was seen once. V usage is TRBV27 and J usage is TRBJ2-1, with 8 bases that match TRBD2. CDR3 length: 17 amino acids. Unmatched junction bases numbered 10, after V lost 5 bases and J lost 1 base. From germline, CDR1 is MNHEY and CDR2 SMNVEV (reference sequence). CDR3 amino acids: CASSPVTGGLSYNEQFF. CDR3 bases: TGTGCCAGCAGTCCCGTTACGGGAGGGCTGTCCTACAATGAGCAGTTCTTC.

V usage is TRBV5-1 and J usage is TRBJ2-5; no firm D call. The length of the CDR3 is 13 residues. Germline V lookup: CDR1 SGHRS, CDR2 YFSETQ. V dropped 0 bases and J dropped 2 bases, with 5 bases sitting between them. The CDR3 nucleotides read TGCGCCAGCAGCTTGGTGGCGCAAGAGACCCAGTACTTC. It encodes CASSLVAQETQYF.

This rearrangement joins TRBV10-1 to TRBJ1-1, with D perhaps matching TRBD1 (5 bases). V was shortened by 0 bases and J by 3 bases, with 5 bases between the two germline ends. The CDR3 contains 13 residues. CDR1 and CDR2 from the germline V gene are WNHNN and SYGVQD (reference sequence). In DNA form, the CDR3 reads TGCGCCAGCAGTGAGTCGGGGGACACTGAAGCTTTCTTT. Encoded protein: CASSESGDTEAFF.